Listed here are 18 T cell receptor beta chains from one sample, sequenced in a study of blood T cells in healthy people across ages. A second PCR, run for about 6 to 12 cycles, used a sample-barcoded 5' primer plus a J-beta primer mix. MiXCR was run by TCRdb on the 5' RACE reads, yielding one entry per CDR3 protein. The sample carries 1.5 million to 2 million distinct CDR3 sequences, about two fifths recorded once. The sample was blood. The receptors were sampled from a human donor in good health.

This clonotype was seen ten or more times. V gene TRBV10-3 combines with J gene TRBJ2-7; 9 bases are shared with TRBD1. The CDR3 is made up of 14 amino acids. Trimming removed 3 bases from V and 3 bases from J; junction bases left unmatched: 3. CDR1 ENHRY and CDR2 SYGVKD come from the germline V gene. The CDR3 spells CAISEGDRDYEQYF. CDR3 bases: TGTGCCATCAGTGAAGGGGACAGGGACTACGAGCAGTACTTC.

This clonotype showed up just a few times. J is TRBJ2-1 and V is TRBV6-6; D is unresolved. The CDR3 covers 13 residues. Looked up from germline, CDR1 is MNHNY and CDR2 is SVGAGI (reference sequence). V dropped 2 bases and J dropped 6 bases, with 8 bases sitting between them. CDR3 DNA: TGTGCCAGCAGTTACGGACCACCCAATGAGCAGTTCTTC. Encoded protein: CASSYGPPNEQFF.

This clonotype was seen only a few times. The chain carries TRBV6-5 and TRBJ2-5; 8 bases align to TRBD2. The J call may be in error: the DNA end matches TRBJ2-7 better. Germline V lookup: CDR1 MNHEY, CDR2 SVGAGI. This CDR3 contains 17 residues. The CDR3 loop reads CASSYSGGGGQGYEQYF. CDR3 sequence (DNA): TGTGCCAGCAGTTACTCGGGAGGCGGGGGGCAAGGATACGAGCAGTACTTC.

The J gene is TRBJ1-2, the V gene TRBV12-3 or TRBV12-4; TRBD1 agrees at 8 bases. This CDR3 contains 14 residues. J lost 4 bases, V lost 1 base, and 2 bases had no gene match. CDR3 in DNA: TGTGCCAGCAGTTTAGGGGGACAGGTCTATGGCTACACCTTC. It translates to CASSLGGQVYGYTF.

This clonotype was counted once. The V gene is TRBV12-3 or TRBV12-4, the J gene TRBJ2-5; D is unclear. This CDR3 comprises 13 residues. V dropped 6 bases and J dropped 7 bases, with 15 bases sitting between them. The CDR3 DNA follows: TGTGCCAGCAGGATGCAAGGTTTTTGGACCCAGTACTTC. This gives the protein CASRMQGFWTQYF.

This clonotype came up a few times. The chain carries TRBV19 and TRBJ1-2; D may be TRBD1 (6 bases). V lost 6 bases to trimming and J lost 7 bases, with 15 bases between them. The germline gives CDR1 LNHDA, CDR2 SQIVND (reference sequence). CDR3 length: 13 residues. CDR3: CASRLQGRTGYTF. The CDR3 DNA reads as TGTGCCAGTAGGCTCCAGGGGCGTACTGGCTACACCTTC. Based on the CDR3 plus reference TRBV19 and TRBJ1-2, the full variable domain is DGGITQSPKYLFRKEGQNVTLSCEQNLNHDAMYWYRQDPGQGLRLIYYSQIVNDFQKGDIAEGYSVSREKKESFPLTVTSAQKNPTAFYLCASRLQGRTGYTFGSGTRLTVV.

Details on this clonotype: An end of the junction does not agree with germline; a read error may underlie this. The rearrangement joins TRBV11-2 to TRBJ2-7; maybe TRBD2 (6 bases). In germline, CDR1 is SGHAT, CDR2 FQNNGV. The CDR3 is 15 amino acids. CDR3 bases: TGTGCCAGCAGCGAGGGACTCACAAGCTCCTACGGGCAGTACTTC. This sequence encodes CASSEGLTSSYGQYF.

The chain combines TRBV20-1 with TRBJ2-7, with a weak D call TRBD1 (7 bases). Trimming left V 5 bases short and J 4 bases short, with 15 bases between. The germline CDR1 and CDR2 sequences are DFQATT and SNEGSKA (reference sequence). This CDR3 has 13 residues. The CDR3 region has the DNA TGCAGTGCTCTGAGACAGGGACTTTACGAGCAGTACTTC. Encoded protein: CSALRQGLYEQYF.

This clonotype was found a few times. CDR3 sequence (DNA): TGCGCCAGCAGCTTGGCGGGCAGGGGTAATGAAAAACTGTTTTTT. Translated, it gives CASSLAGRGNEKLFF. This rearrangement joins TRBV5-1 to TRBJ1-4; the D gene is possibly TRBD1 (6 bases). The CDR3 contains 15 residues. In germline, CDR1 is SGHRS, CDR2 YFSETQ. The V end lost 0 bases, the J end lost 4 bases, and 10 bases lay between the germline ends.

The genes are TRBV28 and TRBJ2-7, with D tentatively TRBD1 or TRBD2 (6 bases each). V dropped 7 bases and J dropped 3 bases, with 19 bases sitting between them. The germline V gene encodes CDR1 MDHEN and CDR2 SYDVKM. This CDR3 spans 15 amino acids. CDR3 coding DNA: TGTGCCAGCACCTCCCCGGGGGCCCAATTCTACGAGCAGTACTTC. Translation: CASTSPGAQFYEQYF.

This clonotype was detected only a few times. The V and J genes are TRBV7-3 and TRBJ2-7; a possible D gene is TRBD1 (6 bases). V lost 1 base and J lost 6, with 13 bases in between. CDR3 length: 14 amino acids. CDR1 is SGHTA, CDR2 FQGTGA, per germline. This chain's CDR3 is CASSLNHRVGEQYF. The CDR3 DNA reads TGTGCCAGCAGCTTAAACCACAGGGTGGGCGAGCAGTACTTC. Complete variable domain (other parts from reference TRBV7-3 and TRBJ2-7): GAGVSQTPSNKVTEKGKYVELRCDPISGHTALYWYRQSLGQGPEFLIYFQGTGAADDSGLPNDRFFAVRPEGSVSTLKIQRTERGDSAVYLCASSLNHRVGEQYFGPGTRLTVT.

There are a few counts of this clonotype. The chain combines TRBV5-1 with TRBJ1-4; TRBD1 might be the D (6 bases). The CDR3 covers 15 residues. The ends were cut back, 2 bases at V and 5 bases at J, with 13 bases in the middle. Germline-derived CDR1 and CDR2 are SGHRS and YFSETQ. The CDR3 reads CASSLSGTYNEKLFF. The CDR3, as DNA: TGCGCCAGCAGCTTATCCGGGACATACAATGAAAAACTGTTTTTT.

This chain uses TRBV28 with TRBJ2-7; D remains ambiguous. The CDR3 is made up of 16 amino acids. V gave up 6 bases and J gave up 0 bases, with 18 bases separating them. From germline, CDR1 is MDHEN and CDR2 SYDVKM. The CDR3 DNA is TGTGCCAGCAGCGCCACGCACGGACCAAGCTCCTACGAGCAGTACTTC. As protein: CASSATHGPSSYEQYF.

This clonotype turned up a few times. This chain joins TRBV9 and TRBJ2-3; perhaps TRBD1 as D (6 bases). Between the trimmed V and J ends, which lost 0 bases and 0 bases, there was a span of 17 bases. Germline lookup yields CDR1 SGDLS and CDR2 YYNGEE. The CDR3 is made up of 18 amino acids. The CDR3 here is CASSVEFSGTPSTDTQYF. DNA of the CDR3: TGTGCCAGCAGCGTAGAGTTTTCCGGGACACCAAGCACAGATACGCAGTATTTT.

The chain employs TRBV13 and TRBJ2-2, with 9 nucleotides matching TRBD1. The CDR3 extends over 16 amino acids. Germline values: CDR1 PRHDT, CDR2 FYEKMQ (reference sequence). J lost 6 bases, V lost 3 bases, and 8 bases had no gene match. The CDR3 sequence: CASSFLGTGSAGELFF. The CDR3 DNA is TGTGCCAGCAGCTTTCTCGGGACAGGGTCGGCCGGGGAGCTGTTTTTT.

The gene calls are TRBV20-1 and TRBJ1-4; D gene uncertain. The CDR3 spans 13 residues. Germline-derived CDR1 and CDR2 are DFQATT and SNEGSKA (reference sequence). V lost 6 bases and J lost 10, with 18 bases in between. The CDR3 is CSATRPFLGKLFF. The DNA for the CDR3 is TGCAGTGCCACCCGACCATTCCTGGGAAAACTGTTTTTT.

This clonotype was seen many times. The chain uses TRBV15 and TRBJ2-4; no definite D call. Germline V gives CDR1 LNHNV, CDR2 YYDKDF (reference sequence). Trimming took off 4 bases at V and 6 bases at J, with 7 bases between the two ends. CDR3 size: 12 residues. In nucleotides, the CDR3 is TGTGCCACCAGCACTTACAGAAACATTCAGTACTTC. It encodes CATSTYRNIQYF.

Details on this clonotype: One junction end disagrees with the germline gene, perhaps due to a read error. The rearrangement joins TRBV27 to TRBJ2-1; D remains ambiguous. Germline CDR1 reads MNHEY; CDR2 reads SMNVEV (reference sequence). This CDR3 is built from 12 residues. The CDR3 nucleotides read TGTACCAGCAGTTTTTCCCACAATGAGCAGTTCTTC. It codes for CTSSFSHNEQFF.